This T cell receptor beta chain was obtained from a study of blood T cells in healthy people across ages. This clonotype was counted between two and nine times. The length of the CDR3 is 14 residues. Germline CDR1 SGHRS, CDR2 YFSETQ. V shed 7 bases and J shed 3 bases, with 14 bases lying between them. Combining a sample-barcoded 5' primer with a J-beta primer mix, a second PCR ran for roughly 7 to 12 cycles. TCRdb passed the 5' RACE reads through MiXCR, listing each CDR3 protein once. The sample carries over a million distinct CDR3 sequences, approximately 59% recorded once. The genes are TRBV5-1 and TRBJ2-1; a possible D gene is TRBD1 (6 bases). This TCR was sampled from a man aged 18 to 35 in good health. The sample comprised blood. The CDR3 loop reads CASFNRALYNEQFF. The CDR3 bases are TGCGCCAGCTTCAACAGGGCCCTCTACAATGAGCAGTTCTTC.